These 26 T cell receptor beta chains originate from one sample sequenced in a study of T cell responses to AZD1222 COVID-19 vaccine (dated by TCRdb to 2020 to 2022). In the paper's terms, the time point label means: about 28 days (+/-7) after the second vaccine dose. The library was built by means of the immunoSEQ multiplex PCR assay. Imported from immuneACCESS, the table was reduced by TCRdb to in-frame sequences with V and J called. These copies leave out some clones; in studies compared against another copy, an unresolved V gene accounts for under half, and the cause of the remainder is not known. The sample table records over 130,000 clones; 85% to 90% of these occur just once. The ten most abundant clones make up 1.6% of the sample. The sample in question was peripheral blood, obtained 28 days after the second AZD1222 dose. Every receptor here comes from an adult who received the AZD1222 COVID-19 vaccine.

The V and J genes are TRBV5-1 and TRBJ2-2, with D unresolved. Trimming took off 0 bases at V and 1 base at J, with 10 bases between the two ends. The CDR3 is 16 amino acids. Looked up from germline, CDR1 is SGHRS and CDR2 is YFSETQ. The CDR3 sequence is CASSLDGRMNTGELFF. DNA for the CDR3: TGCGCCAGCAGCTTGGACGGCAGGATGAACACCGGGGAGCTGTTTTTT. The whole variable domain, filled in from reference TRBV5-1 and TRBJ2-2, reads KAGVTQTPRYLIKTRGQQVTLSCSPISGHRSVSWYQQTPGQGLQFLFEYFSETQRNKGNFPGRFSGRQFSNSRSEMNVSTLELGDSALYLCASSLDGRMNTGELFFGEGSRLTVL.

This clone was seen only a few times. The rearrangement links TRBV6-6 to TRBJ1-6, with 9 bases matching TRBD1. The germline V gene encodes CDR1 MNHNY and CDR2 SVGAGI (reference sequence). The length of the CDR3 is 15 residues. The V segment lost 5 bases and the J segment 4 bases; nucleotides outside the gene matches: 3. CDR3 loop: CASSEGQGYNSPLHF. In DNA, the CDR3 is TGTGCCAGCAGTGAGGGACAGGGTTATAATTCACCCCTCCACTTT.

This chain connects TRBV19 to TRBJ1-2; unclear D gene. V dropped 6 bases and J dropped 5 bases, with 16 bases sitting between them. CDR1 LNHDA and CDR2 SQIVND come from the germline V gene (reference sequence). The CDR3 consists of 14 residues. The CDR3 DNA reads TGTGCCAGTAGACTCGGCGACCGGGATTATGGCTACACCTTC. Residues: CASRLGDRDYGYTF. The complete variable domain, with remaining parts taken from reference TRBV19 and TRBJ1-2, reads DGGITQSPKYLFRKEGQNVTLSCEQNLNHDAMYWYRQDPGQGLRLIYYSQIVNDFQKGDIAEGYSVSREKKESFPLTVTSAQKNPTAFYLCASRLGDRDYGYTFGSGTRLTVV.

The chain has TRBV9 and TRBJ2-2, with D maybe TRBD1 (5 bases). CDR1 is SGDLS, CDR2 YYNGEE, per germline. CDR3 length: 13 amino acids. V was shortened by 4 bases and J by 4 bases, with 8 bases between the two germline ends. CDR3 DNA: TGTGCCAGCAGCTGGGGCGGCACCGGGGAGCTGTTTTTT. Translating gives CASSWGGTGELFF.

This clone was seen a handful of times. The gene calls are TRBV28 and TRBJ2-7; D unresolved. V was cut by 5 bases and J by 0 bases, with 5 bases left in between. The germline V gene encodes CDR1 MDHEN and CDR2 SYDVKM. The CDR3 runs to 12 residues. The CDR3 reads CASSLLSYEQYF. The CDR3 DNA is TGTGCCAGCAGTCTCCTCTCCTACGAGCAGTACTTC.

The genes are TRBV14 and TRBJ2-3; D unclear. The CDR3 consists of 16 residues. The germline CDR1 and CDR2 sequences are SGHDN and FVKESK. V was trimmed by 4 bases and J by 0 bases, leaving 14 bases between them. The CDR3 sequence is CASSPLSFTSTDTQYF. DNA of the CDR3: TGTGCCAGCAGCCCCCTCAGCTTCACTAGCACAGATACGCAGTATTTT.

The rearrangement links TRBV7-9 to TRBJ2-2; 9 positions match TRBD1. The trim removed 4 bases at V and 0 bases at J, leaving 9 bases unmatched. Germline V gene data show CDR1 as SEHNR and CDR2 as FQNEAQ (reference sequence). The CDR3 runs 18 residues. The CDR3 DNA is TGTGCCAGCAGCTCCCGAGGGGGACAGGGCACGAACACCGGGGAGCTGTTTTTT. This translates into CASSSRGGQGTNTGELFF.

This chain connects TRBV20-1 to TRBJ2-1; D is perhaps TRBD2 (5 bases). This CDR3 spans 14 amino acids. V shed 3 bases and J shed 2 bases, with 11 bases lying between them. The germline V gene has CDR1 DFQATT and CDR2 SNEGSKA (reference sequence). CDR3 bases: TGCAGTGCTAGTGGCAGCGGAACCTACAATGAGCAGTTCTTC. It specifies CSASGSGTYNEQFF.

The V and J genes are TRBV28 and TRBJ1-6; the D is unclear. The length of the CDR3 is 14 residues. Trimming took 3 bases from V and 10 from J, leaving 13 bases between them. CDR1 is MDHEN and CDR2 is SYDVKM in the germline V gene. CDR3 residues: CASSFGSDLSPLHF. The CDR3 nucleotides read TGTGCCAGCAGTTTTGGCAGTGATCTGTCACCCCTCCACTTT.

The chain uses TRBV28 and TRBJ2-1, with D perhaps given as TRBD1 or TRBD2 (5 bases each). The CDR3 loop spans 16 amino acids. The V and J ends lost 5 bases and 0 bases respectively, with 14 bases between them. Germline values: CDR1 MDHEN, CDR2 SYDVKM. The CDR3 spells CASSGRGARSYNEQFF. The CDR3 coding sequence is TGTGCCAGCAGTGGCCGGGGCGCCCGCTCCTACAATGAGCAGTTCTTC.

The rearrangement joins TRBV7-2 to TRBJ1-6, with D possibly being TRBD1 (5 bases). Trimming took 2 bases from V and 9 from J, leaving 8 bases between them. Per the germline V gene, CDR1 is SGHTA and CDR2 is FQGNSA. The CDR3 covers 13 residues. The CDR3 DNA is TGTGCCAGCAGCTTACAGGGAGGTTCACCCCTCCACTTT. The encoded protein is CASSLQGGSPLHF. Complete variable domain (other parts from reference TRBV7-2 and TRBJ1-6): GAGVSQSPSNKVTEKGKDVELRCDPISGHTALYWYRQSLGQGLEFLIYFQGNSAPDKSGLPSDRFSAERTGGSVSTLTIQRTQQEDSAVYLCASSLQGGSPLHFGNGTRLTVT.

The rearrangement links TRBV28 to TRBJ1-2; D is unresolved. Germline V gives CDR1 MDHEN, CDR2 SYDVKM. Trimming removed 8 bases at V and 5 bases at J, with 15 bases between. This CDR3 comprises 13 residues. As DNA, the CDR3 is TGTGCCAGCGGTAGGGCCAGACCTTATGGCTACACCTTC. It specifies CASGRARPYGYTF.

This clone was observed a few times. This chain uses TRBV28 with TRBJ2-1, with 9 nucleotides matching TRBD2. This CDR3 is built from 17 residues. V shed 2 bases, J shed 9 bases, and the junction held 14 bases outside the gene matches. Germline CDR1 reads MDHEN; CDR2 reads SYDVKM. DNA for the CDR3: TGTGCCAGCAGTTTACCCTCTAGCGGGGTTAGACGGAGTGAGCAGTTCTTC. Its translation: CASSLPSSGVRRSEQFF.

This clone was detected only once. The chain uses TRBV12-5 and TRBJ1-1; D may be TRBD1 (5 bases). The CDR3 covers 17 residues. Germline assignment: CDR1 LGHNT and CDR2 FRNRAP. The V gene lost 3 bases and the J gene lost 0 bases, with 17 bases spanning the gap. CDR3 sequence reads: CASGFPFRGRVNTEAFF. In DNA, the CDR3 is TGTGCTAGTGGTTTCCCATTTCGAGGCAGGGTGAACACTGAAGCTTTCTTT.

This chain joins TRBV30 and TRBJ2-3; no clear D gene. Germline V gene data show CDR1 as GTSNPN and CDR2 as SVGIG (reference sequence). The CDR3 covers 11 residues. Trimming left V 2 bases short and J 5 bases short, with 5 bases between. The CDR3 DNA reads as TGTGCCTGGAGTATCGGAGATACGCAGTATTTT. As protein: CAWSIGDTQYF.

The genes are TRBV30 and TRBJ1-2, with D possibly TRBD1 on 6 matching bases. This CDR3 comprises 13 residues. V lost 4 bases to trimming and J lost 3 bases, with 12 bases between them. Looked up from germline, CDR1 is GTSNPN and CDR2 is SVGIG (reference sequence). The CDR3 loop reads CAWTPDRDYGYTF. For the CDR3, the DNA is TGTGCCTGGACCCCGGACAGAGACTATGGCTACACCTTC.

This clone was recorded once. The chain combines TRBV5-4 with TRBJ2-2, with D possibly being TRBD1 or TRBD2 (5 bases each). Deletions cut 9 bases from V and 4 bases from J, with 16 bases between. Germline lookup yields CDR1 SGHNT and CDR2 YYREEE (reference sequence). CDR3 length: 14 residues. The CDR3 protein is CAIHGTAGTGELFF. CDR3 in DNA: TGTGCCATTCATGGGACGGCGGGCACCGGGGAGCTGTTTTTT.

The CDR3 protein is CASSKELRPNYGYTF. DNA of the CDR3: TGTGCCAGCAGCAAGGAGTTACGGCCCAACTATGGCTACACCTTC. This sequence joins TRBV14 and TRBJ1-2; D remains unclear. The V end was cut by 5 bases, the J end by 2 bases, with 15 bases between. The CDR3 runs 15 residues. CDR1 and CDR2 from the germline V gene are SGHDN and FVKESK.

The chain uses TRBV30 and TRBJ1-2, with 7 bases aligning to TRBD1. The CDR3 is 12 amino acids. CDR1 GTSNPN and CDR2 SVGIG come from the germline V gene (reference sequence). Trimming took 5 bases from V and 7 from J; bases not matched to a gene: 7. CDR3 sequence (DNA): TGTGCCTGGGTCGACCGGGACAGTGGCTACACCTTC. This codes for CAWVDRDSGYTF.

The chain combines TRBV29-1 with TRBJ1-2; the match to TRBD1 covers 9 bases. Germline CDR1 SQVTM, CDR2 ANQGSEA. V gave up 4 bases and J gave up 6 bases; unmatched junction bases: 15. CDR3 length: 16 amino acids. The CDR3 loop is CSVVEQGAGLGDGYTF. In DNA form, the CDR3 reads TGCAGCGTTGTTGAACAGGGGGCTGGTTTAGGGGATGGCTACACCTTC.

CDR3 nucleotides: TGTGCCTGGAGTAGGGCAGCTGGTCAGCCCCAGCATTTT. It yields the protein CAWSRAAGQPQHF. V is TRBV30 and J is TRBJ1-5; D is unresolved. This CDR3 has 13 amino acids. V was pared by 2 bases and J by 6 bases, with 11 bases between. The V gene's germline CDR1 is GTSNPN and CDR2 SVGIG (reference sequence).

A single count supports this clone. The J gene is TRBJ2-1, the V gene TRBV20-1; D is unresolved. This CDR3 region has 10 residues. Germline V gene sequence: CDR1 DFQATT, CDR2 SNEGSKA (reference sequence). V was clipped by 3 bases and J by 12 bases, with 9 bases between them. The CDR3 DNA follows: TGCAGTGCTAGGGCCTCGGGGCAGTTCTTC. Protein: CSARASGQFF.

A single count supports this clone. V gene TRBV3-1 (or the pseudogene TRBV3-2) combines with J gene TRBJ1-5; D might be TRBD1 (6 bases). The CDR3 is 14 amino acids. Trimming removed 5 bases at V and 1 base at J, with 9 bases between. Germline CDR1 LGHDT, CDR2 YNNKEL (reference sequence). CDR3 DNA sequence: TGTGCCAGCAGCGTCGGACAGAGCAATCAGCCCCAGCATTTT. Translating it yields CASSVGQSNQPQHF.

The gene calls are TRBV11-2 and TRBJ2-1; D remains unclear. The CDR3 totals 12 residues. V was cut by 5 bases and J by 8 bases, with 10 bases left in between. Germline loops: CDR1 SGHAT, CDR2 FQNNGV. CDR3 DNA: TGTGCCAGCAGCACCACGGGCCATGAGCAGTTCTTC. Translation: CASSTTGHEQFF.

The CDR3 region is CASSYEQGNGYTF. CDR3 DNA: TGTGCCAGCAGTTACGAACAGGGGAATGGCTACACCTTC. The V and J genes are TRBV6-6 and TRBJ1-2, with TRBD1 matching 7 bases. The V gene end was trimmed by 2 bases and the J gene end by 6 bases; junction bases not matched to a gene: 3. Germline loops: CDR1 MNHNY, CDR2 SVGAGI (reference sequence). The CDR3 runs 13 residues.

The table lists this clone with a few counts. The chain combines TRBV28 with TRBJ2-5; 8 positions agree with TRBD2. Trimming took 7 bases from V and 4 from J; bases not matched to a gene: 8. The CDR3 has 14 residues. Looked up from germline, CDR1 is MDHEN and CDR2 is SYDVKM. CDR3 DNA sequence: TGTGCCAGCACGGGTAGCGGGGAGACAGAGACCCAGTACTTC. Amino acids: CASTGSGETETQYF.